The source of this T cell receptor (beta chain) is a study of cytomegalovirus exposure and HLA in healthy donors. This CDR3 region has 16 residues. Germline trimming cut 3 bases from V and 6 bases from J; bases unmatched to any gene: 3. CDR1 and CDR2 (germline): KGHSH, LQKENI. The study ran its PCR with 60 Vbeta and 13 Jbeta primers. TCRdb's table, derived via immunoSEQ multiplex PCR, lists solely in-frame clones and lacks some. This sample has 130,000 or so clones, with roughly four fifths found just once. This rearrangement joins TRBV18 to TRBJ1-6; 12 bases fit TRBD1. The clonotype was recovered from a man in his forties in good health and CMV-seronegative. The sequencing input was PBMCs. In DNA, the CDR3 is TGTGCCAGCTCACCGGGACAGGGGGCGGTTAATTCACCCCTCCACTTT. It specifies CASSPGQGAVNSPLHF.